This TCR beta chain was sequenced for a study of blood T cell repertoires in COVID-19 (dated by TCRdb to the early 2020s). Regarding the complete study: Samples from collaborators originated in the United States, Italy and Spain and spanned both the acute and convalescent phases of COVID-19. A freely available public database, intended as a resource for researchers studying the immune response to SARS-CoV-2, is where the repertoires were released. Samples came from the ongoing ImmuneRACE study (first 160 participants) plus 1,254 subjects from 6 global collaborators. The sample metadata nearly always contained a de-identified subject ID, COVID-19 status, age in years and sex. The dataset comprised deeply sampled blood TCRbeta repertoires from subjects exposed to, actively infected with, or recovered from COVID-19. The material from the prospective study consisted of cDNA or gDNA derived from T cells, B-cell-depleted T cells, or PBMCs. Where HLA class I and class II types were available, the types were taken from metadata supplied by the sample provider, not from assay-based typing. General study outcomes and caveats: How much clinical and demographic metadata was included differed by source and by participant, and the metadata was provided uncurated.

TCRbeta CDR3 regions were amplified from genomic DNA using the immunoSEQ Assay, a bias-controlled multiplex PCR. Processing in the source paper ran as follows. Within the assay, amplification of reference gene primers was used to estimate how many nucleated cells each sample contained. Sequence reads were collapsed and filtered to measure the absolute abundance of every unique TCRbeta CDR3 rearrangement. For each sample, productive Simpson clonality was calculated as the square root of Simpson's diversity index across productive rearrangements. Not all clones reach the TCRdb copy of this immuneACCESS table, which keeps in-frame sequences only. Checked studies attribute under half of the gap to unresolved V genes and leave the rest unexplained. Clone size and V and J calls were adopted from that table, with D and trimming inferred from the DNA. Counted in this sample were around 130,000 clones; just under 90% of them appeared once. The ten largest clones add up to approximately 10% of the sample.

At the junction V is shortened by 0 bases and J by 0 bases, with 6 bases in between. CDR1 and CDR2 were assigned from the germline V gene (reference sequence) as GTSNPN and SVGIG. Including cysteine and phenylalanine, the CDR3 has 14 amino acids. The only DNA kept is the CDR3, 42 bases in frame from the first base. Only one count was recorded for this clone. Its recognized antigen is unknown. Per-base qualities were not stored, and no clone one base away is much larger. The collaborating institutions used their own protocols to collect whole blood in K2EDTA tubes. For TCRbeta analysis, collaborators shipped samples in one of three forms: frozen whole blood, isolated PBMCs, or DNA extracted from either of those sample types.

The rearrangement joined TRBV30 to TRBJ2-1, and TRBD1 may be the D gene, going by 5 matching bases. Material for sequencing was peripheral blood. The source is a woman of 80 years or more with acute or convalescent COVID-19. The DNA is TGTGCCTGGAGTGTAGGGGCCTCCTACAATGAGCAGTTCTTC. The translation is CAWSVGASYNEQFF.